This T cell receptor (beta chain) is from a study of T cell changes during pregnancy in multiple sclerosis. Sequenced by immunoSEQ multiplex PCR; TCRdb stores in-frame clones only, minus some. The sample holds under 15,000 clones, 88% seen once. Within the sample, this clone is medium-sized (0.01 to 0.1%). The sample was CD8+ T cells from peripheral blood mononuclear cells, taken in the first trimester of pregnancy. The TCR was taken from a female donor with multiple sclerosis, enrolled in a pregnancy study.

The CDR3: CASRTQGSLGYTF. The DNA for the CDR3 is TGTGCCAGCAGAACCCAGGGGTCCCTTGGCTACACCTTC. This sequence joins TRBV6-5 and TRBJ1-2; D is perhaps TRBD1 (6 bases). Germline CDR1 reads MNHEY; CDR2 reads SVGAGI. CDR3 length: 13 amino acids. Trimming pared 6 bases from V and 7 bases from J, leaving 15 bases between.